This TCR beta chain appears in the sequencing data of a study of T cell changes during pregnancy in multiple sclerosis. CDR1 SGDLS and CDR2 YYNGEE come from the germline V gene. The CDR3 contains 17 residues. Trimming took 0 bases from V and 0 from J; bases not matched to a gene: 7. Assay used: immunoSEQ multiplex PCR; TCRdb lists only in-frame clones, some missing. This table has about 94,000 clones, roughly 92% appearing once. This sequence was found in a female donor with multiple sclerosis, enrolled in a pregnancy study. The chain recombines TRBV9 with TRBJ2-3, with 7 bases matching TRBD2. The sequencing used peripheral blood, collected after pregnancy. The CDR3 bases are TGTGCCAGCAGCGTAGGTGCGGGAGCGTCGAGCACAGATACGCAGTATTTT. Its protein is CASSVGAGASSTDTQYF.